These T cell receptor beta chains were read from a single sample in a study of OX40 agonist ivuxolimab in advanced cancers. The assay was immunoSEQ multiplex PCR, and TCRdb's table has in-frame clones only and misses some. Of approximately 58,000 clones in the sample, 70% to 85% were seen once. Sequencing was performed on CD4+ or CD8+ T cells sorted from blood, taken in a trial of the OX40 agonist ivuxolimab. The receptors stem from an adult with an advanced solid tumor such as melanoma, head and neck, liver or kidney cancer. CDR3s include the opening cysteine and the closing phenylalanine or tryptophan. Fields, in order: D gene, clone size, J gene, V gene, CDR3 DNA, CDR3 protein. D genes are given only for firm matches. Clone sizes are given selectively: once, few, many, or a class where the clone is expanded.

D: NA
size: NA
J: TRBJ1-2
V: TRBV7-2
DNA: TGTGCCAGCAGCTCGGGACAAAACTATGGCTACACCTTC
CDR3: CASSSGQNYGYTF

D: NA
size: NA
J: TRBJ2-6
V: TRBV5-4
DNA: TGTGCCAGCAGCTTGGGGGGCGGCAGGCTGTCTGGGGCCAACGTCCTGACTTTC
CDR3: CASSLGGGRLSGANVLTF

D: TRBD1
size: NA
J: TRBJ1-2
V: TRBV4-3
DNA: TGCGCCAGCAGCCAGGTCGGACAGGGAGATCACTATGGCTACACCTTC
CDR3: CASSQVGQGDHYGYTF

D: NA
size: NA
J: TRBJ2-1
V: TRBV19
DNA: TGTGCCAGTAGTATTGGGCAGAACAATGAGCAGTTCTTC
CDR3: CASSIGQNNEQFF

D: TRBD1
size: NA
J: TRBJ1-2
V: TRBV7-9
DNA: TGTGCCAGCAGCTACTGGACAGGGGGCTATGGCTACACCTTC
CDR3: CASSYWTGGYGYTF

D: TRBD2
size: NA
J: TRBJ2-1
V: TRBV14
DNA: TGTGCCAGCAGCCACCTCACGGGAGGGCCGAAGAATGAGCAGTTCTTC
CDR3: CASSHLTGGPKNEQFF

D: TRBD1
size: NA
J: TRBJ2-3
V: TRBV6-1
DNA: TGTGCCAGCAGGGAGACAGGGCAGGGAGATACGCAGTATTTT
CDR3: CASRETGQGDTQYF

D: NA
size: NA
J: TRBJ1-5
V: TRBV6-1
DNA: TGTGCCAGCAGTGAAGCAGGGGGGCGGAACAGGCGCAATCAGCCCCAGCATTTT
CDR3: CASSEAGGRNRRNQPQHF

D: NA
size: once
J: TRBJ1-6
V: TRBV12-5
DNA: TGTGCTAGTGGTTTGGGACATTATAATTCACCCCTCCACTTT
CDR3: CASGLGHYNSPLHF

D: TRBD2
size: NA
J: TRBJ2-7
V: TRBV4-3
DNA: TGCGCCAGCAGCCAAGAGGGGCGGGGGTCCTACGAGCAGTACTTC
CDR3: CASSQEGRGSYEQYF

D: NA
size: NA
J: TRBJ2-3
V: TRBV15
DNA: TGTGCCACCAGCAGAGATTCTAGCGACACAGATACGCAGTATTTT
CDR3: CATSRDSSDTDTQYF